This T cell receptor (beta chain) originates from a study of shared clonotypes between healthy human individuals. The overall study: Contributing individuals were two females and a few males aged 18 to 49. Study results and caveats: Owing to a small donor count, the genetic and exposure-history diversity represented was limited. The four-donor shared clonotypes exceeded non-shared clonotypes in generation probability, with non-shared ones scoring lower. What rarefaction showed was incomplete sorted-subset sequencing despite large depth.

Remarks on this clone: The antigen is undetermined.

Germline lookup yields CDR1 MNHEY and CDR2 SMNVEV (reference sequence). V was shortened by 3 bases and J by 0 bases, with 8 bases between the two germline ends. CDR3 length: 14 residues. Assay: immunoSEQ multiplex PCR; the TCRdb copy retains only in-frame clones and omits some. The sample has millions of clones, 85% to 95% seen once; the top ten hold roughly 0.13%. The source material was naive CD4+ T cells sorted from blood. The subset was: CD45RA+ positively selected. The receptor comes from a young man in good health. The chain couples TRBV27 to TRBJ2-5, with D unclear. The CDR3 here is CASSFRGYQETQYF. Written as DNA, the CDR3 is TGTGCCAGCAGTTTCAGAGGCTACCAAGAGACCCAGTACTTC.